This record covers a single TCR beta chain. Its antigen is not known. Germline trimming cut 5 bases from V and 7 bases from J; bases unmatched to any gene: 4. From germline, CDR1 is SGHAT and CDR2 FQNNGV. This CDR3 has 13 amino acids. These data belong to a study of T-cell memory formation after mild COVID-19. At the level of the study: Each donor largely had its own TCR clusters.

TCR alpha and TCR beta cDNA libraries carrying sample barcodes and UMIs came from 5'RACE with constant-segment primers. One entry per CDR3 protein results from TCRdb running MiXCR on the 5' RACE reads. Of approximately 230,000 distinct CDR3 sequences listed, about a sixth are singletons. General observations from the study: Day 15 to 85 contracting clones showed balanced CD4/CD8; later expanders leaned CD4+. Second-wave clones with a day 37 peak had unconfirmed SARS-CoV-2 specificity.

This sequence was found in a man younger than 35 who had mild COVID-19 (a few samples of this study predate the infection). Cell type and time point are not known. Sequenced: PBMCs or a T cell subset sorted from them (not recorded which). This sequence joins TRBV11-2 and TRBJ2-1, with 8 positions matching TRBD2. CDR3 nucleotides: TGTGCCAGCAGCCCGACTAGCGTGAATGAGCAGTTCTTC. It is translated as CASSPTSVNEQFF.